This entry concerns a single T cell receptor (beta chain). Its antigen is currently unknown. These data belong to a study of blood T cells in healthy people across ages. Study outcomes and limitations: With age, beta diversity per million T cells declined roughly linearly, significantly by 40. Unknown donor CMV status possibly confounded expanded clonotype changes. With naive T cell percentage, TCR beta diversity showed a strong correlation.

Alongside a J-beta primer mix, a sample-barcoded 5' primer served in a second PCR lasting about 7 to 12 cycles. TCRdb processed the 5' RACE reads anew with MiXCR; each CDR3 protein has one entry. The table lists roughly 500,000 distinct CDR3 sequences, 27% of them singletons. The V and J ends lost 0 bases and 2 bases respectively, with 10 bases between them. Germline lookup yields CDR1 SGHRS and CDR2 YFSETQ. CDR3 size: 15 residues. The clonotype comes from a woman aged 70-85 years in good health. The sequenced material came from blood. The J gene is TRBJ2-3, the V gene TRBV5-1; D not certain. The CDR3 is CASSLGTAPTDTQYF. CDR3 bases: TGCGCCAGCAGCTTGGGGACGGCCCCCACAGATACGCAGTATTTT.